The rows below give T cell receptor beta chains drawn from one sample of a study of siplizumab effects on memory and regulatory T cells. Clones were sequenced by immunoSEQ multiplex PCR, and TCRdb holds only the in-frame ones, with some missing. This table has about 100,000 clones, 94% appearing once. The sample was non-Treg CD4+ T cells sorted from blood. These receptors all come from a human donor in good health. Each CDR3 is given with its conserved first and last residue. A D gene is named only where the DNA matches it firmly. Clone size is not always given. Where it is, it says once, few, many or a class for expanded clones.

TRBJ2-6 NA TRBV29-1 NA CSVRQVISGANVLTF TGCAGCGTTCGACAGGTGATCTCTGGGGCCAACGTCCTGACTTTC
TRBJ2-4 TRBD1 TRBV4-1 NA CASSQAGTARLAKNIQYF TGCGCCAGCAGCCAAGCAGGGACAGCCAGACTAGCCAAAAACATTCAGTACTTC
TRBJ2-5 TRBD2 TRBV9 NA CASSPGPSGGQETQYF TGTGCCAGCAGCCCCGGTCCTAGCGGGGGACAAGAGACCCAGTACTTC
TRBJ2-3 NA TRBV27 NA CASNKVMTDTQYF TGTGCCAGCAACAAAGTCATGACAGATACGCAGTATTTT
TRBJ1-5 NA TRBV9 NA CASSQEGGDGRQPQHF TGTGCCAGCAGCCAAGAGGGGGGGGACGGGCGTCAGCCCCAGCATTTT
TRBJ2-7 NA TRBV7-9 NA CASSLLGRVPEQYF TGTGCCAGCAGTTTACTCGGTAGGGTTCCCGAGCAGTACTTC
TRBJ2-3 NA TRBV5-6 NA CASSQTSTDTQYF TGTGCCAGCAGCCAAACTAGCACAGATACGCAGTATTTT
TRBJ2-3 NA TRBV19 NA CASSIAGEGDTQYF TGTGCCAGTAGTATAGCGGGAGAAGGAGATACGCAGTATTTT
TRBJ2-5 TRBD2 TRBV11-2 NA CASSPRTSGRAEETQYF TGTGCCAGCAGCCCTCGGACTAGCGGGAGGGCCGAAGAGACCCAGTACTTC
TRBJ1-4 TRBD1 TRBV28 NA CASSRQGAPTNEKLFF TGTGCCAGCAGTCGACAGGGGGCGCCGACTAATGAAAAACTGTTTTTT
TRBJ1-1 NA TRBV9 few CASSVSDVTEAFF TGTGCCAGCAGCGTATCAGACGTCACTGAAGCTTTCTTT
TRBJ2-3 NA TRBV27 NA CASSTLTDTQYF TGTGCCAGCAGTACCCTCACAGATACGCAGTATTTT
TRBJ2-7 NA TRBV11-2 NA CASSLGPLSSYEQYF TGTGCCAGCAGCTTAGGGCCGCTGAGCTCCTACGAGCAGTACTTC
TRBJ1-2 NA TRBV6-5 NA CASTTFDRRGGYTF TGTGCCAGCACCACTTTCGACAGGCGGGGTGGCTACACCTTC
TRBJ2-2 NA TRBV5-1 NA CASSLGWALTGELFF TGCGCCAGCAGCTTAGGATGGGCTTTGACCGGGGAGCTGTTTTTT